This passage covers 30 T cell receptor beta chains from one sample sequenced in a study of cytotoxic CD8 clonotypes in ibrutinib-treated CLL. Data came from immunoSEQ multiplex PCR; TCRdb stores just in-frame clones and leaves some out. The sample has more than 300,000 clones, about 77% seen once. The sample in question was PBMCs, obtained before ibrutinib treatment. These receptors came from a human donor with chronic lymphocytic leukemia.

The sample holds a few counts of this clone. This chain joins TRBV4-2 and TRBJ2-7; a weak D match, TRBD2 (6 bases). With 4 bases removed from V and 0 bases from J, the gap between germline ends came to 10 bases. This CDR3 comprises 14 residues. Germline CDR1 LGHNA, CDR2 YNFKEQ. The CDR3 DNA follows: TGTGCCAGCAGCCCCGGGGACTTCTCCTACGAGCAGTACTTC. It yields the protein CASSPGDFSYEQYF.

The chain couples TRBV5-6 to TRBJ1-3, with 7 bases matching TRBD1. Germline CDR1 reads SGHDT; CDR2 reads YYEEEE. The CDR3 contains 17 residues. Trimming took 0 bases from V and 3 from J; bases not matched to a gene: 9. The chain's CDR3 is CASSLALRGQVGNTIYF. In DNA, the CDR3 is TGTGCCAGCAGCTTGGCGTTGAGGGGGCAAGTTGGAAACACCATATATTTT.

CDR3 region: CASSAQNADEQFF. The CDR3 DNA sequence: TGTGCCAGCAGCGCCCAGAACGCAGATGAGCAGTTCTTC. J is TRBJ2-1 and V is TRBV5-6, with D unresolved. V was shortened by 4 bases and J by 8 bases, with 13 bases between the two germline ends. CDR3 length: 13 residues. Germline CDR1 reads SGHDT; CDR2 reads YYEEEE.

The chain employs TRBV19 and TRBJ2-7; D possibly corresponds to TRBD1 (6 bases). CDR3 length equals 13 residues. Germline CDR1 reads LNHDA; CDR2 reads SQIVND (reference sequence). V was shortened by 6 bases and J by 2 bases, with 11 bases between the two germline ends. CDR3: CASSRDTTYEQYF. As DNA, the CDR3 is TGTGCCAGTAGCCGGGACACGACCTACGAGCAGTACTTC.

CDR3 sequence reads: CAWDSGTGVYEQYF. The CDR3 coding sequence is TGTGCCTGGGACTCCGGGACAGGGGTCTACGAGCAGTACTTC. The chain has TRBV30 and TRBJ2-7, with TRBD1 identical over 10 bases. With V trimmed by 5 bases and J by 3 bases, 7 bases remained unmatched. This CDR3 comprises 14 residues. The germline V gene has CDR1 GTSNPN and CDR2 SVGIG (reference sequence).

The chain employs TRBV6-6 and TRBJ1-1; tentatively, D is TRBD1 (5 bases). This CDR3 has 13 residues. The ends were cut back, 5 bases at V and 1 base at J, with 8 bases in the middle. CDR1 MNHNY and CDR2 SVGAGI come from the germline V gene (reference sequence). The CDR3 coding sequence is TGTGCCAGCAGTACCGGACAGAACACTGAAGCTTTCTTT. Its translation is CASSTGQNTEAFF.

A single count supports this clone. The gene calls are TRBV12-5 and TRBJ2-7, with TRBD2 matching 9 bases. Trimming removed 2 bases from V and 7 bases from J; junction bases left unmatched: 21. The CDR3 is 19 residues long. CDR1 is LGHNT, CDR2 FRNRAP, per germline. CDR3 region: CASGLLVIPSGDLVGEQYF. The CDR3 region has the DNA TGTGCTAGTGGTTTGTTAGTAATTCCTAGCGGGGACCTTGTAGGAGAGCAGTACTTC.

This chain connects TRBV5-1 to TRBJ2-1; D might be TRBD1 (6 bases). Germline CDR1 SGHRS, CDR2 YFSETQ. V was clipped by 4 bases and J by 9 bases, with 20 bases between them. The CDR3 covers 15 residues. The DNA for the CDR3 is TGCGCCAGCAGCCAAAAGACAGGCCGCCCCGGTGAGCAGTTCTTC. Its translation: CASSQKTGRPGEQFF. Complete variable domain (other parts from reference TRBV5-1 and TRBJ2-1): KAGVTQTPRYLIKTRGQQVTLSCSPISGHRSVSWYQQTPGQGLQFLFEYFSETQRNKGNFPGRFSGRQFSNSRSEMNVSTLELGDSALYLCASSQKTGRPGEQFFGPGTRLTVL.

This clone was detected only a few times. The chain links TRBV28 to TRBJ1-1, with 9 bases matching TRBD1. In germline, CDR1 is MDHEN, CDR2 SYDVKM. The CDR3 runs 16 residues. V gave up 6 bases and J gave up 1 base; unmatched junction bases: 9. The CDR3 DNA is TGTGCCAGCAGCGACGACCGGGACAGGGAGAACACTGAAGCTTTCTTT. It encodes CASSDDRDRENTEAFF.

The J gene is TRBJ2-2, the V gene TRBV27; 7 bases are shared with TRBD2. The CDR3 contains 16 residues. Germline CDR1 and CDR2: MNHEY and SMNVEV (reference sequence). With V trimmed by 5 bases and J by 6 bases, 12 bases remained unmatched. CDR3 sequence reads: CASSPNLSGGAGELFF. The CDR3 coding sequence is TGTGCCAGCAGTCCCAATTTGAGTGGGGGGGCCGGGGAGCTGTTTTTT.

This clone was observed a handful of times. V and J are TRBV4-1 and TRBJ2-1; 10 bases agree with TRBD2. The length of the CDR3 is 15 residues. After removal of 1 base from V and 6 bases from J, the junction contained 3 bases not matched to a gene. Germline assignment: CDR1 MGHRA and CDR2 YSYEKL. CDR3 amino acids: CASSQGLAGVNEQFF. In DNA, the CDR3 is TGCGCCAGCAGCCAAGGGCTAGCGGGGGTCAATGAGCAGTTCTTC.

This chain uses TRBV7-2 with TRBJ2-3, with D possibly being TRBD2 (5 bases). The V end was cut by 2 bases, the J end by 6 bases, with 15 bases between. CDR1 is SGHTA and CDR2 is FQGNSA in the germline V gene. The CDR3 extends over 15 amino acids. For the CDR3, the DNA is TGTGCCAGCAGCTTATTTGTGGGAGCACGGGATACGCAGTATTTT. This sequence encodes CASSLFVGARDTQYF.

The genes are TRBV5-4 and TRBJ1-2, with D uncertain. The CDR3 extends over 14 amino acids. Germline V gene sequence: CDR1 SGHNT, CDR2 YYREEE (reference sequence). Trimming stripped 3 bases from V and 0 bases from J, with 9 bases between. In nucleotides, the CDR3 is TGTGCCAGCAGCTCCAGAGTAGCTAACTATGGCTACACCTTC. Translating it yields CASSSRVANYGYTF.

The V and J genes are TRBV29-1 and TRBJ2-1; 9 bases are shared with TRBD1. The germline gives CDR1 SQVTM, CDR2 ANQGSEA. V lost 7 bases, J lost 4 bases, and 5 bases stayed unmatched. The length of the CDR3 is 13 residues. The CDR3 is CSDTGGSYNEQFF. For the CDR3, the DNA is TGCAGCGATACAGGGGGCTCATACAATGAGCAGTTCTTC.

This clone was detected a few times. A junction end diverges from the germline sequence, so it may reflect a read error. The chain links TRBV27 to TRBJ2-3; TRBD1 matches 9 bases. The CDR3 extends over 15 amino acids. In germline, CDR1 is MNHEY, CDR2 SMNVEV (reference sequence). The CDR3 DNA sequence: TGTGCCAGCAGTTCCTTCACAGGGGGCACCGATACGCAGTATTTT. Protein product: CASSSFTGGTDTQYF.

V usage is TRBV7-9 and J usage is TRBJ2-7; D may match TRBD1 or TRBD2 (5 bases each). The CDR3 has 16 amino acids. V dropped 5 bases and J dropped 4 bases, with 21 bases sitting between them. Germline V gene lookup returns CDR1 SEHNR and CDR2 FQNEAQ (reference sequence). The CDR3 coding sequence is TGTGCCAGCAGCGGGACCGTTTCGGGATTCGCGTACGAGCAGTACTTC. It codes for CASSGTVSGFAYEQYF. Filled out from reference TRBV7-9 and TRBJ2-7, the complete variable domain reads DTGVSQNPRHKITKRGQNVTFRCDPISEHNRLYWYRQTLGQGPEFLTYFQNEAQLEKSRLLSDRFSAERPKGSFSTLEIQRTEQGDSAMYLCASSGTVSGFAYEQYFGPGTRLTVT.

This chain connects TRBV15 to TRBJ2-1; D unresolved. Germline values: CDR1 LNHNV, CDR2 YYDKDF (reference sequence). CDR3 size: 15 residues. The V and J ends lost 0 bases and 4 bases respectively, with 10 bases between them. CDR3 nucleotide sequence: TGTGCCACCAGCAGAGATAACGGGCAGTACAATGAGCAGTTCTTC. Its translation is CATSRDNGQYNEQFF.

This rearrangement joins TRBV13 to TRBJ2-1; no reliable D call. Germline V gene sequence: CDR1 PRHDT, CDR2 FYEKMQ (reference sequence). The germline V and J ends were trimmed by 4 bases and 0 bases, with 13 bases remaining between them. The CDR3 totals 16 residues. In DNA, the CDR3 is TGTGCCAGCAGCTCTCCTGGCGAGAGCTCCTACAATGAGCAGTTCTTC. It translates to CASSSPGESSYNEQFF.

Here the CDR3 DNA reads TGCGCCAGCAGCCCCTCCCGGGGACAGGGCTTATACAATGAGCAGTTCTTC. Protein product: CASSPSRGQGLYNEQFF. The V call is TRBV4-1, the J call TRBJ2-1, with TRBD1 matching over 9 bases. Germline values: CDR1 MGHRA, CDR2 YSYEKL. J was trimmed by 4 bases and V by 4 bases; bases with no gene match: 11. There are 17 residues in the CDR3.

This chain links TRBV28 with TRBJ1-5; 7 bases map to TRBD1. V lost 4 bases and J lost 0; bases outside the gene matches: 12. CDR1 and CDR2 from the germline V gene are MDHEN and SYDVKM. This CDR3 is 18 amino acids long. The CDR3 loop reads CASSSADRASHSNQPQHF. The CDR3 DNA follows: TGTGCCAGCAGTTCCGCTGACAGGGCTTCGCATAGCAATCAGCCCCAGCATTTT.

CDR3 protein: CASSRGQTNYNEQFF. CDR3 sequence (DNA): TGTGCCAGCAGCCGGGGACAAACAAACTACAATGAGCAGTTCTTC. This chain links TRBV7-2 with TRBJ2-1; possibly TRBD1 for D (6 bases). The ends were cut back, 5 bases at V and 3 bases at J, with 14 bases in the middle. The CDR3 extends over 15 amino acids. Germline assignment: CDR1 SGHTA and CDR2 FQGNSA.

The J gene is TRBJ1-2, the V gene TRBV6-1; a weak D match, TRBD1 (5 bases). Germline CDR1 and CDR2: MNHNS and SASEGT. CDR3 size: 14 residues. V lost 10 bases, J lost 3 bases, and 18 bases lay in between. CDR3 region: CATTGTPGYYGYTF. CDR3 coding DNA: TGTGCCACCACCGGGACGCCGGGATACTATGGCTACACCTTC.

J is TRBJ2-4 and V is TRBV6-6; D is uncertain. CDR3 length: 11 residues. V was cut by 5 bases and J by 6 bases, with 5 bases left in between. Per germline, CDR1 MNHNY and CDR2 SVGAGI (reference sequence). The CDR3 sequence is CASSQINIQYF. CDR3 bases: TGTGCCAGCAGTCAAATAAACATTCAGTACTTC.

The rearrangement uses TRBV4-3 and TRBJ2-3; D is undetermined. Germline V lookup: CDR1 LGHNA, CDR2 YSLEER. Deletions cut 1 base from V and 2 bases from J, with 10 bases between. The CDR3 runs 15 residues. DNA for the CDR3: TGCGCCAGCAGCCAAGGTCCCCTCAACACAGATACGCAGTATTTT. As protein: CASSQGPLNTDTQYF.

The chain is built from TRBV29-1 and TRBJ2-3; D may correspond to TRBD1 or TRBD2 (6 bases each). Germline CDR1 and CDR2: SQVTM and ANQGSEA. Trimming shortened V by 0 bases and J by 1 base, and 20 bases separated the two germline ends. This CDR3 is 18 amino acids long. CDR3 loop: CSVEDPWGEGGGTDTQYF. The CDR3 DNA reads as TGCAGCGTTGAAGATCCGTGGGGCGAGGGGGGTGGCACAGATACGCAGTATTTT.

The CDR3 sequence: CASSQAYGYTF. Here the CDR3 DNA reads TGTGCCAGCAGCCAAGCCTATGGCTACACCTTC. This chain joins TRBV4-2 and TRBJ1-2; D gene unclear. Looked up from germline, CDR1 is LGHNA and CDR2 is YNFKEQ. CDR3 size: 11 residues. V was pared by 1 base and J by 4 bases, with 1 base between.

The chain employs TRBV5-6 and TRBJ2-3; D uncertain. The CDR3 length is 13 residues. Germline V CDR1 and CDR2: SGHDT, YYEEEE. The CDR3 spells CATSRTSTDTQYF. The CDR3 region has the DNA TGTGCAACCTCCCGAACTAGCACAGATACGCAGTATTTT.

The chain recombines TRBV5-1 with TRBJ2-5, with 7 bases fitting TRBD1. Trimming removed 3 bases from V and 0 bases from J; junction bases left unmatched: 5. The germline V gene encodes CDR1 SGHRS and CDR2 YFSETQ. The CDR3 has 15 residues. CDR3 coding DNA: TGCGCCAGCAGCTCGACAGGGACCTACCAAGAGACCCAGTACTTC. Its translation: CASSSTGTYQETQYF. The complete variable domain, with remaining parts taken from reference TRBV5-1 and TRBJ2-5, reads KAGVTQTPRYLIKTRGQQVTLSCSPISGHRSVSWYQQTPGQGLQFLFEYFSETQRNKGNFPGRFSGRQFSNSRSEMNVSTLELGDSALYLCASSSTGTYQETQYFGPGTRLLVL.

The CDR3 sequence: CAWGPHPRTEAFF. CDR3 DNA sequence: TGTGCCTGGGGACCCCACCCCCGGACGGAAGCTTTCTTT. This sequence joins TRBV30 and TRBJ1-1; D remains unclear. Trimming took 5 bases from V and 8 from J, leaving 18 bases between them. Germline V gene lookup returns CDR1 GTSNPN and CDR2 SVGIG (reference sequence). CDR3 size: 13 residues.

The rearrangement uses TRBV27 and TRBJ2-7; perhaps TRBD2 as D (6 bases). Trimming took 2 bases from V and 7 from J, leaving 18 bases between them. Germline values: CDR1 MNHEY, CDR2 SMNVEV (reference sequence). The CDR3 has 15 amino acids. CDR3 nucleotide sequence: TGTGCCAGCAGTTTACTCGGTAGCCGGGAGCGGGAGCAGTACTTC. It translates to CASSLLGSREREQYF.